This T cell receptor beta chain was profiled in a study of blood T cell repertoires in COVID-19. Per germline, CDR1 KGHSH and CDR2 LQKENI. This CDR3 contains 13 residues. V gave up 6 bases and J gave up 4 bases, with 12 bases separating them. Measured with immunoSEQ multiplex PCR; TCRdb has only the in-frame clones, and not every one. The repertoire holds approximately 200,000 clones, with roughly nine tenths as singletons. This TCR came from a woman aged 40 to 55 with acute COVID-19. This chain links TRBV18 with TRBJ1-1; D gene unclear. The source material was PBMCs or T cells enriched from blood (not recorded which). The CDR3 DNA follows: TGTGCCAGCTCGTCGAGCCGGAGCACTGAAGCTTTCTTT. As protein: CASSSSRSTEAFF.